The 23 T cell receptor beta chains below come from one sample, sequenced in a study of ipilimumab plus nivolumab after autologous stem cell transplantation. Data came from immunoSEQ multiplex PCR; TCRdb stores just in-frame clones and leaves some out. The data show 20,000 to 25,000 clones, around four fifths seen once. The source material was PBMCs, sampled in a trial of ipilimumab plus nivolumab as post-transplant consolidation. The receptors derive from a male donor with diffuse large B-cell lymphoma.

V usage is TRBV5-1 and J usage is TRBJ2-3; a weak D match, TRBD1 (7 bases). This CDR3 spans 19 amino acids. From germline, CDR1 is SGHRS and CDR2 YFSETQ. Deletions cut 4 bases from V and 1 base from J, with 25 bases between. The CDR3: CASSRVTGPSGGGTDTQYF. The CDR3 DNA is TGCGCCAGCAGCCGAGTGACAGGGCCATCGGGCGGGGGCACAGATACGCAGTATTTT.

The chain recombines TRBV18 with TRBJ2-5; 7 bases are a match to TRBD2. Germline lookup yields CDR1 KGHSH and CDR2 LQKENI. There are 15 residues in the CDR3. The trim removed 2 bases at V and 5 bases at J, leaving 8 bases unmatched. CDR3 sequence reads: CASSPGPGEGETQYF. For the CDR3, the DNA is TGTGCCAGCTCACCAGGCCCCGGGGAGGGGGAGACCCAGTACTTC.

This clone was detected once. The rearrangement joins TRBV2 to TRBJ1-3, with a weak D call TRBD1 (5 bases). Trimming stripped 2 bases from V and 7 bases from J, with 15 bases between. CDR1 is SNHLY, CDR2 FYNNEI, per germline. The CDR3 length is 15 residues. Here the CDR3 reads CASSEWDRRANTIYF. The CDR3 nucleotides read TGTGCCAGCAGTGAATGGGACCGCCGTGCTAACACCATATATTTT.

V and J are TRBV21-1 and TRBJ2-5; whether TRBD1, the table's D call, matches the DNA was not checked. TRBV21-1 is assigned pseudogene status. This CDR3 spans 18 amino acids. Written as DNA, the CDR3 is TGTGCCAGCAGCAAATTGGAGACAGGGTTTTTGAGAAAGGAGACCCAGTACTTC. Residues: CASSKLETGFLRKETQYF.

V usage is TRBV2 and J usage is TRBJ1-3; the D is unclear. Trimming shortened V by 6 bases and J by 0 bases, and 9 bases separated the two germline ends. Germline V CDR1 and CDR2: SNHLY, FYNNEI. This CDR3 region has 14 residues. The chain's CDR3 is CASRDLSSGNTIYF. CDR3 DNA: TGTGCCAGCAGGGACCTAAGCTCTGGAAACACCATATATTTT.

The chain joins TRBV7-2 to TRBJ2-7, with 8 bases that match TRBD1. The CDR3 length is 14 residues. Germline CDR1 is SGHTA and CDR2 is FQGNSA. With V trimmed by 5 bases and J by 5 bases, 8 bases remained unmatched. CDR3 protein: CASSPSRTGNEQYF. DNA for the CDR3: TGTGCCAGCAGCCCTAGCAGGACAGGGAACGAGCAGTACTTC.

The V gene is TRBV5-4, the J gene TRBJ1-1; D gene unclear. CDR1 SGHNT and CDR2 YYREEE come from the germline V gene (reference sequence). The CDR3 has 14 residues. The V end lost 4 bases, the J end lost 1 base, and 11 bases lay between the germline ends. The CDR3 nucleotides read TGTGCCAGCAGCCGTGACACAACGAACACTGAAGCTTTCTTT. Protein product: CASSRDTTNTEAFF. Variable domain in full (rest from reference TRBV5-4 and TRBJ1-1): ETGVTQSPTHLIKTRGQQVTLRCSSQSGHNTVSWYQQALGQGPQFIFQYYREEENGRGNFPPRFSGLQFPNYSSELNVNALELDDSALYLCASSRDTTNTEAFFGQGTRLTVV.

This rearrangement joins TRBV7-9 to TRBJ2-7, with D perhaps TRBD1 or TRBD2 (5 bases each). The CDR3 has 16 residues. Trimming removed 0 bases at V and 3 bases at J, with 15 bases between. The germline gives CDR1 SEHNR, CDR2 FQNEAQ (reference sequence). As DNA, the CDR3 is TGTGCCAGCAGCTTAGCCCCAGGGACGGGGAACTACGAGCAGTACTTC. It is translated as CASSLAPGTGNYEQYF.

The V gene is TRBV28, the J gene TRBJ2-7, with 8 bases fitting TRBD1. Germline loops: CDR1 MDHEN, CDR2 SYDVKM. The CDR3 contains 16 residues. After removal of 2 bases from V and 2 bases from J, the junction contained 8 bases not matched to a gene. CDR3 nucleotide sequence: TGTGCCAGCAGTTTAGGCCGGGACAGGTCCCCCTACGAGCAGTACTTC. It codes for CASSLGRDRSPYEQYF.

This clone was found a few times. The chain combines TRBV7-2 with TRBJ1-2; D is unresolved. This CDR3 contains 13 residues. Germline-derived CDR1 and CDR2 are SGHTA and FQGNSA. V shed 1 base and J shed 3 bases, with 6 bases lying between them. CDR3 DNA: TGTGCCAGCAGCTTAGTTTCAGACTATGGCTACACCTTC. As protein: CASSLVSDYGYTF.

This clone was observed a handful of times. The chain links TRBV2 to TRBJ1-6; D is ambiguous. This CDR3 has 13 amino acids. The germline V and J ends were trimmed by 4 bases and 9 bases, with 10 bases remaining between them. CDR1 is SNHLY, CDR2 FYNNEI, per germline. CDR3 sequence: CASSAWTPSPLHF. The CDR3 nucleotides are TGTGCCAGCAGTGCATGGACCCCTTCACCCCTCCACTTT. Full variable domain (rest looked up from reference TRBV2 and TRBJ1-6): EPEVTQTPSHQVTQMGQEVILRCVPISNHLYFYWYRQILGQKVEFLVSFYNNEISEKSEIFDDQFSVERPDGSNFTLKIRSTKLEDSAMYFCASSAWTPSPLHFGNGTRLTVT.

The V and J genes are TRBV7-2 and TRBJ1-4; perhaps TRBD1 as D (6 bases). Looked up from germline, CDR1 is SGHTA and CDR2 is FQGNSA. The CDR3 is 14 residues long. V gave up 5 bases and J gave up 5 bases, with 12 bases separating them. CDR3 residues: CASSLRGGNEKLFF. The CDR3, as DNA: TGTGCCAGCAGCCTAAGGGGGGGAAATGAAAAACTGTTTTTT. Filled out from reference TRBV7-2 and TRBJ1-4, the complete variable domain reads GAGVSQSPSNKVTEKGKDVELRCDPISGHTALYWYRQSLGQGLEFLIYFQGNSAPDKSGLPSDRFSAERTGGSVSTLTIQRTQQEDSAVYLCASSLRGGNEKLFFGSGTQLSVL.

The CDR3 protein is CASSLEGISSYNEQFF. In nucleotides, the CDR3 is TGTGCCAGCAGCTTAGAGGGGATTAGCTCCTACAATGAGCAGTTCTTC. The chain links TRBV7-9 to TRBJ2-1; D might be TRBD1 (5 bases). Trimming took off 1 base at V and 0 bases at J, with 10 bases between the two ends. This CDR3 comprises 16 residues. The V gene's germline CDR1 is SEHNR and CDR2 FQNEAQ (reference sequence).

CDR3 DNA sequence: TGTGCCAGTACAGGGGGCGATACCCTAGCCAAAAACATTCAGTACTTC. Its protein product is CASTGGDTLAKNIQYF. The chain couples TRBV19 to TRBJ2-4; 8 bases match TRBD1. The CDR3 runs 16 residues. Losses at the gene ends were 7 bases for V and 0 bases for J; bases not matched to a gene: 8. Germline V gives CDR1 LNHDA, CDR2 SQIVND (reference sequence). Complete variable domain (other parts from reference TRBV19 and TRBJ2-4): DGGITQSPKYLFRKEGQNVTLSCEQNLNHDAMYWYRQDPGQGLRLIYYSQIVNDFQKGDIAEGYSVSREKKESFPLTVTSAQKNPTAFYLCASTGGDTLAKNIQYFGAGTRLSVL.

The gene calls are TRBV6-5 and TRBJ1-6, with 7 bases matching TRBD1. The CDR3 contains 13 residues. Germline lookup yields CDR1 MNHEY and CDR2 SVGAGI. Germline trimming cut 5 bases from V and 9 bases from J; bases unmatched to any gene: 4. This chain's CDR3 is CASSLQGFSPLHF. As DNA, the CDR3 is TGTGCCAGCAGTCTACAGGGGTTTTCACCCCTCCACTTT.

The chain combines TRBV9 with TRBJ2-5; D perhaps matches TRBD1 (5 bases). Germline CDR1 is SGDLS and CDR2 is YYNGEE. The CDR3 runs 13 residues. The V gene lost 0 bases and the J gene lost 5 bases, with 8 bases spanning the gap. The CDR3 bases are TGTGCCAGCAGCGTAGATAAGGGGGAGACCCAGTACTTC. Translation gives CASSVDKGETQYF.

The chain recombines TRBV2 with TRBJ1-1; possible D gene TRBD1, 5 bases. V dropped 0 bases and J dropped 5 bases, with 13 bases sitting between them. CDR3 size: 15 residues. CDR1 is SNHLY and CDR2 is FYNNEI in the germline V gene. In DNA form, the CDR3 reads TGTGCCAGCAGTGAAGCGCGGAAGGGGAAGACTGAAGCTTTCTTT. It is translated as CASSEARKGKTEAFF.

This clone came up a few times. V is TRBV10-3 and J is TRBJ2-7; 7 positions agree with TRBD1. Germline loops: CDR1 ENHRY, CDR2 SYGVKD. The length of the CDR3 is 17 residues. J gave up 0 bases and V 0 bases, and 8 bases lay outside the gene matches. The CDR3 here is CAISESLVGTASYEQYF. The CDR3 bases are TGTGCCATCAGTGAGTCTTTGGTGGGGACAGCCTCCTACGAGCAGTACTTC.

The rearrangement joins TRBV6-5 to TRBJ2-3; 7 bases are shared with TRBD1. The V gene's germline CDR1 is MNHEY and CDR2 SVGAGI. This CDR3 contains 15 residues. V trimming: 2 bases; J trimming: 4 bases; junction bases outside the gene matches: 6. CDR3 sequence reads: CASSYNRGAADTQYF. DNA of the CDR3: TGTGCCAGCAGTTACAACAGGGGTGCCGCAGATACGCAGTATTTT.

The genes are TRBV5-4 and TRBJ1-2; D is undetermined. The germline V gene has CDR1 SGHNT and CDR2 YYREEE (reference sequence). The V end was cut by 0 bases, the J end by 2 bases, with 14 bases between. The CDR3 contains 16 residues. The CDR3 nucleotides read TGTGCCAGCAGCTTGGGTAATGGGCGGCCCAACTATGGCTACACCTTC. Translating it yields CASSLGNGRPNYGYTF.

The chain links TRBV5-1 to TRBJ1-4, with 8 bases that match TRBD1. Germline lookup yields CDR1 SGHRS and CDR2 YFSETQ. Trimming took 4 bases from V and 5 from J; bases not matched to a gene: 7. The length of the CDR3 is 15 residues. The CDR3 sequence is CASSLLTGANEKLFF. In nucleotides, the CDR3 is TGCGCCAGCAGCCTGTTGACAGGGGCGAATGAAAAACTGTTTTTT.

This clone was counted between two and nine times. In nucleotides, the CDR3 is TGTGCCAGCAGTTACAACACAGACTCCTACGAGCAGTACTTC. Residues: CASSYNTDSYEQYF. This chain joins TRBV6-5 and TRBJ2-7, with D unclear. Per germline, CDR1 MNHEY and CDR2 SVGAGI. Trimming pared 2 bases from V and 0 bases from J, leaving 8 bases between. CDR3 length equals 14 residues.

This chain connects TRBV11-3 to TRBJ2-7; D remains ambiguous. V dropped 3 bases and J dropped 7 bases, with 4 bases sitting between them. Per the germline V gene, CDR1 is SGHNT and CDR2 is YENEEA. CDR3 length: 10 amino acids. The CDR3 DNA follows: TGTGCCAGCAGCTTTGGTGAGCAGTACTTC. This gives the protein CASSFGEQYF.